This T cell receptor (beta chain) was retrieved from a study of blood T cell repertoires in COVID-19. V was cut by 7 bases and J by 5 bases, with 17 bases left in between. CDR1 is MNHEY and CDR2 is SVGAGI in the germline V gene. The CDR3 covers 14 residues. This table comes from immunoSEQ multiplex PCR, and its TCRdb copy is limited to in-frame clones, with some not included. Of 150,000 to 180,000 clones listed, 70% to 85% were seen once; the top ten hold over 25%. This clonotype was sampled from a woman aged 55-69 years with acute or convalescent COVID-19. The chain recombines TRBV6-5 with TRBJ1-2; possibly TRBD1 for D (5 bases). The specimen sequenced was peripheral blood. For the CDR3, the DNA is TGTGCCAGCACCGCCCGCGGGACGGCTTATGGCTACACCTTC. It translates to CASTARGTAYGYTF.